This TCR beta chain appears in the sequencing data of a study of Graves' ophthalmopathy and Graves' hyperthyroidism. J was trimmed by 9 bases and V by 1 base; bases with no gene match: 11. Germline CDR1 LGHDT, CDR2 YNNKEL (reference sequence). The CDR3 totals 16 residues. Amplified TCR beta CDR3 regions were obtained using RNA transcripts as template. First-round RT-PCR relied on HTBI primers, and a second-round multiplex PCR came next. TCRdb processed the multiplex PCR reads anew with MiXCR; each CDR3 protein has one entry. The sample contains about 400,000 distinct CDR3 sequences, about 17% of which appear only once. This clonotype was found a few times.

The sample comprised peripheral blood. This sequence joins TRBV3-1 and TRBJ2-4; 8 bases map to TRBD1. This clonotype was sampled from a young woman with Graves' ophthalmopathy. CDR3 nucleotides: TGTGCCAGCAGCCAAGCCGCGGGACAGGTCGCAACCATTCAGTACTTC. Encoded protein: CASSQAAGQVATIQYF.